A selection of T cell receptor beta chains follows, all from one sample in a study of blood T cells in healthy people across ages. TCRdb redid the calling of the 5' RACE reads with MiXCR, one entry per CDR3 protein. The sample lists roughly 700,000 distinct CDR3 sequences; approximately 31% were seen once. The sequenced sample was blood. These receptors were collected from an elderly woman in good health. The CDR3 runs from the conserved cysteine through the conserved F or W. Each record gives: CDR3 DNA, CDR3 protein, D gene, V gene, J gene, clone size. A D gene is named only where the DNA matches it firmly. Size tells how often a clone was seen (once, few, many) or the class of an expanded clone, and some rows leave it out.

CDR3 DNA: TGTGCCAGCAGATCCTTCACGGCTGGCACTGAAGCTTTCTTT; CDR3 protein: CASRSFTAGTEAFF; D gene: .; V gene: TRBV11-2; J gene: TRBJ1-1; clone size: few
CDR3 DNA: TGTGCCAGCAGTTTTCTACAGGGGGCGGTTGGCTACACCTTC; CDR3 protein: CASSFLQGAVGYTF; D gene: TRBD1; V gene: TRBV27; J gene: TRBJ1-2; clone size: few
CDR3 DNA: TGTGCCAGCAGTTTATCCCAGGGGCCTCTCAGGACAGATACGCAGTATTTT; CDR3 protein: CASSLSQGPLRTDTQYF; D gene: .; V gene: TRBV27; J gene: TRBJ2-3; clone size: many
CDR3 DNA: TGTGCCAGCAGCGTACTAGCGGGGGAGCCCACCGGGGAGCTGTTTTTT; CDR3 protein: CASSVLAGEPTGELFF; D gene: TRBD2; V gene: TRBV9; J gene: TRBJ2-2; clone size: .
CDR3 DNA: TGCAGTGCTACGTCAGGGCATAGAAATCAGCCCCAGCATTTT; CDR3 protein: CSATSGHRNQPQHF; D gene: .; V gene: TRBV20-1; J gene: TRBJ1-5; clone size: many
CDR3 DNA: TGTGCCAGCAGTACCTCATACAGGGGAACTAATGAAAAACTGTTTTTT; CDR3 protein: CASSTSYRGTNEKLFF; D gene: TRBD1; V gene: TRBV28; J gene: TRBJ1-4; clone size: .
CDR3 DNA: TGCAGTGCTGTGGGAGGGGGGCAGACCCAGTTCTTC; CDR3 protein: CSAVGGGQTQFF; D gene: .; V gene: TRBV20-1; J gene: TRBJ2-1; clone size: once
CDR3 DNA: TGTGCCAGCAGCCCCGGGAACGGGGGCGAGCAGTACTTC; CDR3 protein: CASSPGNGGEQYF; D gene: .; V gene: TRBV7-3; J gene: TRBJ2-7; clone size: once
CDR3 DNA: TGTGCCAGCAGCCAAGGGGGGGGCGTTGGTATCACTGAAGCTTTCTTT; CDR3 protein: CASSQGGGVGITEAFF; D gene: .; V gene: TRBV3-1; J gene: TRBJ1-1; clone size: many
CDR3 DNA: TGTGCCAGCAGCGCGGGACTAGCGGGGACATGGAATGAGCAGTTCTTC; CDR3 protein: CASSAGLAGTWNEQFF; D gene: TRBD2; V gene: TRBV6-5; J gene: TRBJ2-1; clone size: once
CDR3 DNA: TGCAGTGCTAGATTGGGGGCAAGGGATCAGCCCCAGCATTTT; CDR3 protein: CSARLGARDQPQHF; D gene: .; V gene: TRBV20-1; J gene: TRBJ1-5; clone size: .
CDR3 DNA: TGTGCCAGCAGCTTAGCAGGGGAGCTTGGCTACACCTTC; CDR3 protein: CASSLAGELGYTF; D gene: .; V gene: TRBV7-9; J gene: TRBJ1-2; clone size: .
CDR3 DNA: TGTGCCAGCAGGAGCCCGGCCACAGATACGCAGTATTTT; CDR3 protein: CASRSPATDTQYF; D gene: .; V gene: TRBV7-9; J gene: TRBJ2-3; clone size: many
CDR3 DNA: TGCGCCAGCAGCTCCCAGGCCCGGGGGACTGAAGCTTTCTTT; CDR3 protein: CASSSQARGTEAFF; D gene: .; V gene: TRBV5-1; J gene: TRBJ1-1; clone size: few
CDR3 DNA: TGTGCCAGCAGGCGACTAGCGGGAGGCTACGAGCAGTACTTC; CDR3 protein: CASRRLAGGYEQYF; D gene: TRBD2; V gene: TRBV6-2/TRBV6-3; J gene: TRBJ2-7; clone size: few
CDR3 DNA: TGTGCCAGCAGCGTAATTGGCAATCCGTACGAGCAGTACTTC; CDR3 protein: CASSVIGNPYEQYF; D gene: .; V gene: TRBV9; J gene: TRBJ2-7; clone size: many
CDR3 DNA: TGTGCCAGCAGTTCGGTCTATGGCTACACCTTC; CDR3 protein: CASSSVYGYTF; D gene: .; V gene: TRBV12-3/TRBV12-4; J gene: TRBJ1-2; clone size: many
CDR3 DNA: TGTGCCAGCAGCTTCGGGCTGGAGGATTCACCCCTCCACTTT; CDR3 protein: CASSFGLEDSPLHF; D gene: .; V gene: TRBV11-2; J gene: TRBJ1-6; clone size: few
CDR3 DNA: TGTGCTAGTGGTTTGGTACGAGGGGGGACAGGGGGTTTCCCCTTACATGGCTACACCTTC; CDR3 protein: CASGLVRGGTGGFPLHGYTF; D gene: TRBD1; V gene: TRBV12-5; J gene: TRBJ1-2; clone size: .
CDR3 DNA: TGTGCCAGCAGCTCATGGGACAGGGTTGAGACCCAGTACTTC; CDR3 protein: CASSSWDRVETQYF; D gene: TRBD1; V gene: TRBV7-2; J gene: TRBJ2-5; clone size: .
CDR3 DNA: TGTGCCAGCACGTCGGAAGGCTGGAAAAATTCACCCCTCCACTTT; CDR3 protein: CASTSEGWKNSPLHF; D gene: .; V gene: TRBV6-6; J gene: TRBJ1-6; clone size: .
CDR3 DNA: TGTGCCAGCAGTCCAGCCGGGAATCCCGCCTACGAGCAGTACTTC; CDR3 protein: CASSPAGNPAYEQYF; D gene: .; V gene: TRBV28; J gene: TRBJ2-7; clone size: many
CDR3 DNA: TGTGCCAGCAGTCCCGCGGGATTGGGACAGGGGAAGTACGAGCAGTACTTC; CDR3 protein: CASSPAGLGQGKYEQYF; D gene: TRBD1; V gene: TRBV28; J gene: TRBJ2-7; clone size: .
CDR3 DNA: TGTGCCAGCAGCTCAAGGACAGTAATGCCAACTAATGAAAAACTGTTTTTT; CDR3 protein: CASSSRTVMPTNEKLFF; D gene: .; V gene: TRBV7-9; J gene: TRBJ1-4; clone size: few